These 21 T cell receptor beta chains share one sample of origin, sequenced in a study of blood T cell repertoires in COVID-19. Measured with immunoSEQ multiplex PCR; TCRdb has only the in-frame clones, and not every one. The sample includes tens of thousands of clones, about 90% of them seen just once. The specimen sequenced was peripheral blood. These receptors were obtained from a man between 18 and 29 years old with COVID-19, enrolled during active disease.

This clone is a singleton in its sample. V usage is TRBV29-1 and J usage is TRBJ2-1, with 13 bases fitting TRBD2. The CDR3 loop spans 14 amino acids. Trimming at V came to 6 bases and at J to 8 bases, leaving 7 bases not matched to a gene. The V gene's germline CDR1 is SQVTM and CDR2 ANQGSEA. The CDR3 coding sequence is TGCAGCGTCCCAGGACTAGCGGGAGATTATGAGCAGTTCTTC. Translated: CSVPGLAGDYEQFF.

This chain links TRBV7-3 with TRBJ2-2, with D possibly being TRBD2 (7 bases). Germline assignment: CDR1 SGHTA and CDR2 FQGTGA. The CDR3 extends over 15 amino acids. V lost 5 bases, J lost 5 bases, and 15 bases lay in between. DNA for the CDR3: TGTGCCAGCAGCCCCCTGGGAGGGGGTACCGGGGAGCTGTTTTTT. Its translation: CASSPLGGGTGELFF.

This clone was recorded once. The rearrangement joins TRBV9 to TRBJ1-2, with unresolved D. In germline, CDR1 is SGDLS, CDR2 YYNGEE. The CDR3 contains 14 residues. V lost 3 bases and J lost 0, with 9 bases in between. The CDR3 DNA follows: TGTGCCAGCAGCGCGGCGGGAACTAACTATGGCTACACCTTC. Translated, it gives CASSAAGTNYGYTF.

V and J are TRBV14 and TRBJ2-7; D may be TRBD2 (6 bases). V lost 5 bases and J lost 3, with 11 bases in between. The CDR3 is made up of 13 amino acids. The germline V gene has CDR1 SGHDN and CDR2 FVKESK. In DNA form, the CDR3 reads TGTGCCAGCAGCGTAGGCGGGATCTACGAGCAGTACTTC. This translates into CASSVGGIYEQYF.

This clone was detected only a few times. The chain employs TRBV27 and TRBJ1-2; D unclear. V was pared by 0 bases and J by 4 bases, with 12 bases between. CDR3 size: 15 residues. CDR1 and CDR2 (germline): MNHEY, SMNVEV (reference sequence). The CDR3, as DNA: TGTGCCAGCAGTTTATCCTCTTCTCTCGGCTATGGCTACACCTTC. Its translation is CASSLSSSLGYGYTF.

This sequence joins TRBV5-1 and TRBJ2-5; 7 nucleotides line up with TRBD1. The CDR3 runs 14 residues. Germline V gives CDR1 SGHRS, CDR2 YFSETQ. The J segment lost 2 bases and the V segment lost 3 bases, leaving 4 bases of the junction unmatched. As DNA, the CDR3 is TGCGCCAGCAGCTCCTCGACAGGGCAAGAGACCCAGTACTTC. Its translation: CASSSSTGQETQYF. The full variable domain, completed using reference TRBV5-1 and TRBJ2-5, is KAGVTQTPRYLIKTRGQQVTLSCSPISGHRSVSWYQQTPGQGLQFLFEYFSETQRNKGNFPGRFSGRQFSNSRSEMNVSTLELGDSALYLCASSSSTGQETQYFGPGTRLLVL.

The chain combines TRBV30 with TRBJ2-5; maybe TRBD1 (8 bases). CDR1 and CDR2 from the germline V gene are GTSNPN and SVGIG (reference sequence). V dropped 3 bases and J dropped 5 bases, with 19 bases sitting between them. The CDR3 loop spans 15 amino acids. CDR3 coding DNA: TGTGCCTGGAGCACCGGACAGGGAGGGGGGGAGACCCAGTACTTC. Its protein product is CAWSTGQGGGETQYF. Combining the CDR3 with reference TRBV30 and TRBJ2-5 gives the whole variable domain SQTIHQWPATLVQPVGSPLSLECTVEGTSNPNLYWYRQAAGRGLQLLFYSVGIGQISSEVPQNLSASRPQDRQFILSSKKLLLSDSGFYLCAWSTGQGGGETQYFGPGTRLLVL.

The chain joins TRBV27 to TRBJ2-3; 8 bases agree with TRBD1. There are 15 residues in the CDR3. Germline V gives CDR1 MNHEY, CDR2 SMNVEV (reference sequence). V was clipped by 6 bases and J by 1 base; unmatched bases: 6. CDR3 nucleotide sequence: TGTGCCAGCAGGCCAGGGGGCTTGGGCACAGATACGCAGTATTTT. Its protein is CASRPGGLGTDTQYF.

CDR3 sequence reads: CASRRQGAGEQYF. The DNA of the CDR3 is TGTGCCAGCAGGCGACAGGGGGCAGGGGAGCAGTACTTC. The V call is TRBV3-1 (or the pseudogene TRBV3-2), the J call TRBJ2-7; the match to TRBD1 covers 10 bases. In germline, CDR1 is LGHDT, CDR2 YNNKEL (reference sequence). Trimming took 6 bases from V and 7 from J; bases not matched to a gene: 6. The CDR3 sequence is 13 residues long.

J is TRBJ2-7 and V is TRBV11-1; the match to TRBD1 covers 8 bases. The CDR3 totals 13 residues. In germline, CDR1 is SGHAT, CDR2 FQDESV (reference sequence). Trimming removed 6 bases from V and 1 base from J; junction bases left unmatched: 2. CDR3 in DNA: TGTGCCAGCAGTCGGACAGGGTCCTACGAGCAGTACTTC. Its protein is CASSRTGSYEQYF.

The chain joins TRBV6-2 or TRBV6-3 to TRBJ2-7; possible D gene TRBD1, 5 bases. V lost 6 bases and J lost 3, with 18 bases in between. This CDR3 spans 15 amino acids. CDR1 and CDR2 from the germline V gene are MNHEY and SVGEGT. CDR3 in DNA: TGTGCCAGCAGCACCAGGGCCCTGTCCCACTACGAGCAGTACTTC. Its translation is CASSTRALSHYEQYF.

The chain uses TRBV7-6 and TRBJ1-5; D unclear. Germline CDR1 SGHVS, CDR2 FNYEAQ. CDR3 size: 15 residues. V was trimmed by 2 bases and J by 4 bases, leaving 12 bases between them. CDR3 in DNA: TGTGCCAGCAGCTTAATAGCGGCGGATAATCAGCCCCAGCATTTT. Protein product: CASSLIAADNQPQHF.

The genes are TRBV7-2 and TRBJ2-5, with D possibly being TRBD2 (6 bases). CDR3 size: 14 residues. V lost 4 bases, J lost 3 bases, and 12 bases lay in between. Per germline, CDR1 SGHTA and CDR2 FQGNSA. For the CDR3, the DNA is TGTGCCAGCAGCTCCGGGACTTGGGAAGAGACCCAGTACTTC. Its protein product is CASSSGTWEETQYF.

The chain links TRBV18 to TRBJ1-2, with D possibly matching TRBD1 (5 bases). Per germline, CDR1 KGHSH and CDR2 LQKENI. Trimming pared 2 bases from V and 0 bases from J, leaving 10 bases between. This CDR3 is 15 amino acids long. The CDR3 DNA reads TGTGCCAGCTCACCATCAGGGTTTACTAACTATGGCTACACCTTC. Protein: CASSPSGFTNYGYTF.

This clone was counted a single time. The chain combines TRBV7-9 with TRBJ1-2; D is possibly TRBD1 (5 bases). The CDR3 has 15 residues. Trimming took off 8 bases at V and 6 bases at J, with 22 bases between the two ends. The V gene's germline CDR1 is SEHNR and CDR2 FQNEAQ (reference sequence). The chain's CDR3 is CASSTLMGGRNGYTF. CDR3 DNA: TGTGCCAGCTCCACCCTCATGGGGGGAAGGAATGGCTACACCTTC. Together with reference TRBV7-9 and TRBJ1-2, the CDR3 gives the full variable domain: DTGVSQNPRHKITKRGQNVTFRCDPISEHNRLYWYRQTLGQGPEFLTYFQNEAQLEKSRLLSDRFSAERPKGSFSTLEIQRTEQGDSAMYLCASSTLMGGRNGYTFGSGTRLTVV.

The chain couples TRBV5-1 to TRBJ2-1, with 12 bases identical to TRBD2. The CDR3 has 19 amino acids. Trimming took 0 bases from V and 0 from J; bases not matched to a gene: 7. Germline V CDR1 and CDR2: SGHRS, YFSETQ. The CDR3 DNA follows: TGCGCCAGCAGCTTGGCCGGGACTAGCGGGCGTCTCTCCTACAATGAGCAGTTCTTC. As protein: CASSLAGTSGRLSYNEQFF.

The rearrangement links TRBV19 to TRBJ2-1, with TRBD1 matching 10 bases. V lost 1 base to trimming and J lost 12 bases; unmatched junction nucleotides: 3. The germline CDR1 and CDR2 sequences are LNHDA and SQIVND (reference sequence). The CDR3 is made up of 13 amino acids. The CDR3 here is CASSIGQGAPQFF. CDR3 DNA sequence: TGTGCCAGTAGTATAGGACAGGGGGCCCCGCAGTTCTTC.

The V call is TRBV28, the J call TRBJ1-3, with D possibly matching TRBD1 (6 bases). Germline V gene sequence: CDR1 MDHEN, CDR2 SYDVKM. Trimming pared 7 bases from V and 1 base from J, leaving 14 bases between. There are 15 residues in the CDR3. Here the CDR3 reads CASTTGGGSGNTIYF. DNA of the CDR3: TGTGCCAGCACCACGGGAGGGGGATCTGGAAACACCATATATTTT.

The J gene is TRBJ2-5, the V gene TRBV10-3; D remains ambiguous. Germline CDR1 reads ENHRY; CDR2 reads SYGVKD. This CDR3 contains 16 residues. Trimming shortened V by 2 bases and J by 3 bases, and 16 bases separated the two germline ends. The CDR3 bases are TGTGCCATCAGTGAGGTCGACATCGACCCCAAAGAGACCCAGTACTTC. Translating gives CAISEVDIDPKETQYF.

The chain links TRBV12-3 or TRBV12-4 to TRBJ2-7; D unclear. Trimming removed 4 bases from V and 3 bases from J, with 4 bases in between. The CDR3 covers 11 residues. The DNA of the CDR3 is TGTGCCAGCAGTTCCAACTACGAGCAGTACTTC. Protein: CASSSNYEQYF.

This rearrangement joins TRBV4-1 to TRBJ1-4; 8 bases match TRBD1. Germline CDR1 reads MGHRA; CDR2 reads YSYEKL. This CDR3 has 16 residues. V was pared by 3 bases and J by 5 bases, with 8 bases of the junction left unmatched. CDR3 bases: TGCGCCAGCAGCCAGTCGAACCGGGACAGGAATGAAAAACTGTTTTTT. Protein sequence: CASSQSNRDRNEKLFF.